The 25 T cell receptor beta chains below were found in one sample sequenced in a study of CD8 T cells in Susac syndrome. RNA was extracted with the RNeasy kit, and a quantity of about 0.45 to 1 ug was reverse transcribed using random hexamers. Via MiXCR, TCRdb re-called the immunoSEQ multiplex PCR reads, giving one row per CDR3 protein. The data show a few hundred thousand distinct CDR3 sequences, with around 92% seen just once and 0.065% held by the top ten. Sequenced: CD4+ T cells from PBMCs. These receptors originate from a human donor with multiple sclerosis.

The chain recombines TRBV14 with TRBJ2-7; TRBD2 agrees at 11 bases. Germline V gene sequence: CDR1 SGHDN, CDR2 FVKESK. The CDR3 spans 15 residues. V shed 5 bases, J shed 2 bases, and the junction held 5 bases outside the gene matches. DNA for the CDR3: TGTGCCAGCAGCGCCATTAGCGGGAGGGCCTACGAGCAGTACTTC. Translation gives CASSAISGRAYEQYF.

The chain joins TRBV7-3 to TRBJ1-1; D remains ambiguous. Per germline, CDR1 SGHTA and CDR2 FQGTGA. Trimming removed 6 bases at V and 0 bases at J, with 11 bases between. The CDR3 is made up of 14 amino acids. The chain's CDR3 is CASSREGLNTEAFF. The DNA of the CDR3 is TGTGCCAGCAGTCGCGAAGGTTTGAACACTGAAGCTTTCTTT.

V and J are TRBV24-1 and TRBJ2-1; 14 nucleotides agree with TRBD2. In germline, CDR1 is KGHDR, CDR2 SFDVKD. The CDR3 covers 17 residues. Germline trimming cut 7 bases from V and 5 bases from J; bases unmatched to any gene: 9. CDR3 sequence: CATSRGTSGSQNNEQFF. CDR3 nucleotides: TGTGCCACCAGCAGAGGGACTAGCGGGAGCCAGAACAATGAGCAGTTCTTC.

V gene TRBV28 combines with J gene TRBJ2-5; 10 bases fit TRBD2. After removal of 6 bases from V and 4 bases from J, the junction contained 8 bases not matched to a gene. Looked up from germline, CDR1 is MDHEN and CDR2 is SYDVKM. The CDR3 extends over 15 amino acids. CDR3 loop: CASSRSLAGAETQYF. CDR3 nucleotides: TGTGCCAGCAGCCGCTCCCTAGCGGGAGCAGAGACCCAGTACTTC.

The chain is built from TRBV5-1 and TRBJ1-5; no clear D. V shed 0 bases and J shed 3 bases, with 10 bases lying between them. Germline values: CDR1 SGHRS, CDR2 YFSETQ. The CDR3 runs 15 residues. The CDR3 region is CASSLASGLNQPQHF. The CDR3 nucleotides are TGCGCCAGCAGCTTGGCCAGCGGGCTCAATCAGCCCCAGCATTTT. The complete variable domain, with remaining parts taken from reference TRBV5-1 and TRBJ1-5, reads KAGVTQTPRYLIKTRGQQVTLSCSPISGHRSVSWYQQTPGQGLQFLFEYFSETQRNKGNFPGRFSGRQFSNSRSEMNVSTLELGDSALYLCASSLASGLNQPQHFGDGTRLSIL.

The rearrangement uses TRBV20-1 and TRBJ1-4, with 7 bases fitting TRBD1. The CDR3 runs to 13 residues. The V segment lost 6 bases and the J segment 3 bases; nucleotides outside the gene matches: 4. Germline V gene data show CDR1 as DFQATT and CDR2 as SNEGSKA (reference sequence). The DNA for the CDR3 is TGCAGTGCCACAGGGGAGGCTAATGAAAAACTGTTTTTT. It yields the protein CSATGEANEKLFF.

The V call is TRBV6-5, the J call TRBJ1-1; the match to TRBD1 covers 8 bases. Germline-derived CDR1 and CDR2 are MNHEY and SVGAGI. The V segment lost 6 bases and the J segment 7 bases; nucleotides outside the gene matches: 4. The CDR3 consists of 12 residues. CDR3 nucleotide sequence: TGTGCCAGCAGCCGCGGACAGGGTGAAGCTTTCTTT. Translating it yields CASSRGQGEAFF.

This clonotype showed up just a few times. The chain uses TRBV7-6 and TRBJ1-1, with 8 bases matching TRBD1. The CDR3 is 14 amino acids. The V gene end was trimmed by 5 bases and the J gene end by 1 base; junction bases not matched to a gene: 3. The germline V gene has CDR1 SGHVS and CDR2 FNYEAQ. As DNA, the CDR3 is TGTGCCAGCAGCCTCGGGACAGGGAACACTGAAGCTTTCTTT. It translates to CASSLGTGNTEAFF.

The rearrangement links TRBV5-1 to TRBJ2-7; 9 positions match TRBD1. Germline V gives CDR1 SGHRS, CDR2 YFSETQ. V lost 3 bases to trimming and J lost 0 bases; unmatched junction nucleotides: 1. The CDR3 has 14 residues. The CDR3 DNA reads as TGCGCCAGCAGCTGGACAGGGGACTCCTACGAGCAGTACTTC. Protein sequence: CASSWTGDSYEQYF.

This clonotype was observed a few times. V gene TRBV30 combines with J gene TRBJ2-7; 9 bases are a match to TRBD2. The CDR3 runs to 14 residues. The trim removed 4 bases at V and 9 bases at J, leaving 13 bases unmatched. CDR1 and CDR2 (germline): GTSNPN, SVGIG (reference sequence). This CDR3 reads CAWTPGLAGVGQYF. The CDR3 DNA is TGTGCCTGGACTCCGGGACTAGCAGGTGTTGGGCAGTACTTC.

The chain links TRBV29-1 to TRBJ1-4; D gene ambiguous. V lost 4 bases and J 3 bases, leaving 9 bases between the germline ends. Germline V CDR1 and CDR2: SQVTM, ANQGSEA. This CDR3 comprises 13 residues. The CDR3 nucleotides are TGCAGCGTTGCTCGAGGTCCTAATGAAAAACTGTTTTTT. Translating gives CSVARGPNEKLFF.

The CDR3 loop is CASSEGPTSLFSGANVLTF. The DNA for the CDR3 is TGTGCCAGTAGTGAGGGACCGACCAGTCTCTTCTCTGGGGCCAACGTCCTGACTTTC. The chain combines TRBV19 with TRBJ2-6; D may match TRBD1 or TRBD2 (5 bases each). The germline CDR1 and CDR2 sequences are LNHDA and SQIVND (reference sequence). The CDR3 is 19 residues long. Between the trimmed V and J ends, which lost 5 bases and 0 bases, there was a span of 20 bases.

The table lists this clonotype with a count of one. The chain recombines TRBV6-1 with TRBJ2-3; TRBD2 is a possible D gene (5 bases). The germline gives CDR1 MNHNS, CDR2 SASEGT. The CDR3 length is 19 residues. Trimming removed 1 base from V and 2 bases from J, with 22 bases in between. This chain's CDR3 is CASSEERSLKRANTDTQYF. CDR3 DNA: TGTGCCAGCAGTGAAGAGCGCAGCCTTAAGAGGGCCAACACAGATACGCAGTATTTT.

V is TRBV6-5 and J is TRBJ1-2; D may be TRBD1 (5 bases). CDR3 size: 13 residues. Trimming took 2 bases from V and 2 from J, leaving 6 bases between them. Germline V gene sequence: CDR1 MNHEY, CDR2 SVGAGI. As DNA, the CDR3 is TGTGCCAGCAGTTACGACAGCAACTATGGCTACACCTTC. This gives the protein CASSYDSNYGYTF.

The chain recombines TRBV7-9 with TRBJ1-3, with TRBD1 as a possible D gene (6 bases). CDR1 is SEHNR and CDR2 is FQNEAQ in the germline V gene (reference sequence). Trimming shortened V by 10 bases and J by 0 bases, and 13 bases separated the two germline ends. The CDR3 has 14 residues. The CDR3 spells CATDPGASGNTIYF. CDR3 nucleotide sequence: TGTGCCACCGACCCAGGGGCCTCTGGAAACACCATATATTTT.

The CDR3 coding sequence is TGTGCCAGCAGTCGAATGGGGGCACGGGCCAAAAACATTCAGTACTTC. It encodes CASSRMGARAKNIQYF. The chain joins TRBV7-9 to TRBJ2-4; a weak D match, TRBD1 (6 bases). The V gene's germline CDR1 is SEHNR and CDR2 FQNEAQ (reference sequence). This CDR3 has 16 amino acids. Trimming removed 6 bases from V and 1 base from J, with 16 bases in between. The full variable domain, its missing parts supplied by reference TRBV7-9 and TRBJ2-4, is DTGVSQNPRHKITKRGQNVTFRCDPISEHNRLYWYRQTLGQGPEFLTYFQNEAQLEKSRLLSDRFSAERPKGSFSTLEIQRTEQGDSAMYLCASSRMGARAKNIQYFGAGTRLSVL.

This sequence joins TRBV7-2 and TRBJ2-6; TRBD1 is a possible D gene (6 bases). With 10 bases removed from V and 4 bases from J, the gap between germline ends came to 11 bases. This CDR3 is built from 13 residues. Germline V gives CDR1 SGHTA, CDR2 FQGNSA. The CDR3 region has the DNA TGTGCCAAAACAGGGAACGGGGCCAACGTCCTGACTTTC. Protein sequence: CAKTGNGANVLTF. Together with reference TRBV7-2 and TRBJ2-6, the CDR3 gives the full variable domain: GAGVSQSPSNKVTEKGKDVELRCDPISGHTALYWYRQSLGQGLEFLIYFQGNSAPDKSGLPSDRFSAERTGGSVSTLTIQRTQQEDSAVYLCAKTGNGANVLTFGAGSRLTVL.

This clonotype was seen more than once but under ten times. CDR3 DNA sequence: TGTGCCAGCAGTTACTCGAGCGGCTCCTACGAGCAGTACTTC. Amino acid sequence: CASSYSSGSYEQYF. This chain connects TRBV6-2 or TRBV6-3 to TRBJ2-7; possibly TRBD2 for D (5 bases). CDR1 is MNHEY, CDR2 SVGEGT, per germline. This CDR3 has 14 residues. Trimming cost V 0 bases and J 0 bases, with 6 bases left between them.

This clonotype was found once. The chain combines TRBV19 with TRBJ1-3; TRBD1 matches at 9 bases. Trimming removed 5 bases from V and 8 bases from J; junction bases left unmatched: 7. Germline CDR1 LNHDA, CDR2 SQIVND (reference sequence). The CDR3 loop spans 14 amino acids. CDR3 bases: TGTGCCAGTAGTGCCACAGGGGGCCTGGACACCATATATTTT. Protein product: CASSATGGLDTIYF.

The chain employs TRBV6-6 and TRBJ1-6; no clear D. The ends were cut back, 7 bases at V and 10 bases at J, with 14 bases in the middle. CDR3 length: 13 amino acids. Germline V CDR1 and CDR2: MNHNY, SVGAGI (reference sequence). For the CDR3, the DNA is TGTGCCAGCAATGTGGGAGGCGGATCACCCCTCCACTTT. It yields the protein CASNVGGGSPLHF.

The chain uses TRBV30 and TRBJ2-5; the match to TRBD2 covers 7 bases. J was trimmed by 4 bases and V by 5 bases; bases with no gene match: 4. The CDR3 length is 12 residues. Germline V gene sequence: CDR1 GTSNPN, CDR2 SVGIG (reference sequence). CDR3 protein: CAWGEGSETQYF. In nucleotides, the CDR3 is TGTGCCTGGGGGGAGGGTTCAGAGACCCAGTACTTC.

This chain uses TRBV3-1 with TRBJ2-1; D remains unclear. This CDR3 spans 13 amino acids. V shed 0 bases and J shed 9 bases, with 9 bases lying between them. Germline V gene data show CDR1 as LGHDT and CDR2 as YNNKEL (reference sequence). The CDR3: CASSQELGIEQFF. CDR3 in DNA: TGTGCCAGCAGCCAAGAACTCGGAATTGAGCAGTTCTTC.

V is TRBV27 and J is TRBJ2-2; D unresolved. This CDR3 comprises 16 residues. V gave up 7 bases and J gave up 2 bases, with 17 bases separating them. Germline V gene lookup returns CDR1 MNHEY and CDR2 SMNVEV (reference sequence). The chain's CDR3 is CASTMSGRVNTGELFF. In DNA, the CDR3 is TGTGCCAGCACCATGTCGGGCAGAGTAAACACCGGGGAGCTGTTTTTT.

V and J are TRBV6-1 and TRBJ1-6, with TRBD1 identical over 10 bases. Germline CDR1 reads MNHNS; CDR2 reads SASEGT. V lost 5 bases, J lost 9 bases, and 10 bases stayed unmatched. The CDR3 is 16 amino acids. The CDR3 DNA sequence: TGTGCCAGCAGTAGTCCGACAGGGGGCTACGGTTCACCCCTCCACTTT. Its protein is CASSSPTGGYGSPLHF.

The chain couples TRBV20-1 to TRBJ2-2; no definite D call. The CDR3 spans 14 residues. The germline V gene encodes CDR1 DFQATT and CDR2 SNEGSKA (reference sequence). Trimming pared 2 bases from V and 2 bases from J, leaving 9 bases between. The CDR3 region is CSARSGSNTGELFF. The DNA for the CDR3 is TGCAGTGCTAGATCTGGGTCCAACACCGGGGAGCTGTTTTTT.